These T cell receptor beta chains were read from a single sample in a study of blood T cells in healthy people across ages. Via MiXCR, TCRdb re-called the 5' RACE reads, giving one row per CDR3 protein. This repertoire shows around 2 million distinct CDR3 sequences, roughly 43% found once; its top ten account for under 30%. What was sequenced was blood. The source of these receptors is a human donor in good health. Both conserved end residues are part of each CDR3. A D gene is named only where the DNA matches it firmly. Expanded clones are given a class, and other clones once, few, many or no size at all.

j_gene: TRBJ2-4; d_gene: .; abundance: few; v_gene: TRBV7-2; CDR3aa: CASSLGGATAKNIQYF; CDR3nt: TGTGCCAGCAGCTTGGGGGGGGCTACTGCCAAAAACATTCAGTACTTC
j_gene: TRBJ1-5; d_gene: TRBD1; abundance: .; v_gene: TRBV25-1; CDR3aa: CASSDNRGSYNQPQHF; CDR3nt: TGTGCCAGCAGTGATAACAGGGGCTCGTACAATCAGCCCCAGCATTTT
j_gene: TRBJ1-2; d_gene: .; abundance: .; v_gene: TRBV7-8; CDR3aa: CASSLSSEAYGYTF; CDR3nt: TGTGCCAGCAGCTTAAGCTCAGAAGCCTATGGCTACACCTTC
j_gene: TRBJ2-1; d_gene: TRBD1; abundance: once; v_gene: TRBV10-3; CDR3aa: CAISGGQGADNEQFF; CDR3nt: TGTGCCATCAGTGGCGGACAGGGGGCGGACAATGAGCAGTTCTTC
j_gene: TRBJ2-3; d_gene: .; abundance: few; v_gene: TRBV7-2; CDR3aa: CASSPPRGGATDTQYF; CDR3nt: TGTGCCAGCAGCCCTCCCAGGGGCGGGGCTACAGATACGCAGTATTTT
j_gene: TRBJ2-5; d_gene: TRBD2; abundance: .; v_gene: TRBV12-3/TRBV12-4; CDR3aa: CASSLGLAAETQYF; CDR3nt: TGTGCCAGCAGTTTGGGACTAGCGGCGGAGACCCAGTACTTC
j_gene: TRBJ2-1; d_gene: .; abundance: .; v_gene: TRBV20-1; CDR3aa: CSGRKGGPLTEQFF; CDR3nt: TGCAGTGGAAGAAAGGGGGGCCCCCTTACTGAGCAGTTCTTC
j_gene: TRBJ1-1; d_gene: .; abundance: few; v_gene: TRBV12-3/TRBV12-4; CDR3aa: CASLGWENTEAFF; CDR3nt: TGTGCCAGCCTTGGGTGGGAGAACACTGAAGCTTTCTTT
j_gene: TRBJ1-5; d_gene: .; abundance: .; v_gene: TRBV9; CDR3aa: CASSADSYGDQPQHF; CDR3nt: TGTGCCAGCAGCGCCGACAGCTACGGAGATCAGCCCCAGCATTTT
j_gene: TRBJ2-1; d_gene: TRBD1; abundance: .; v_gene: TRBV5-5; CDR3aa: CASSPVRTGEGNEQFF; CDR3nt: TGTGCCAGCAGCCCGGTCAGGACAGGGGAGGGCAATGAGCAGTTCTTC
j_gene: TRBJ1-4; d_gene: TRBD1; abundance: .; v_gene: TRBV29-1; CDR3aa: CSVEDEALGQDEKLFF; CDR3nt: TGCAGCGTTGAAGATGAGGCCTTGGGACAGGACGAAAAACTGTTTTTT
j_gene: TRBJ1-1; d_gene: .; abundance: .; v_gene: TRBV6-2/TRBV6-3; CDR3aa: CASSGQGGYGSEAFF; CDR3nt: TGTGCCAGCAGCGGTCAAGGGGGGTATGGCTCTGAAGCTTTCTTT
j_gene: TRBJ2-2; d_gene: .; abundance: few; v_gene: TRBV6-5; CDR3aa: CASSYSGTHYSGELFF; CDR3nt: TGTGCCAGCAGTTATTCTGGGACACATTATTCCGGGGAGCTGTTTTTT
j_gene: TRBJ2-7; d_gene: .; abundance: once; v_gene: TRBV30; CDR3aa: CAWSVWTEDYEQYF; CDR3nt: TGTGCCTGGAGTGTGTGGACAGAGGACTACGAGCAGTACTTC
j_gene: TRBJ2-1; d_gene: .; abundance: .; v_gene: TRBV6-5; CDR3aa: CASSKGTRNNNEQFF; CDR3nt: TGTGCCAGCAGTAAGGGGACCCGAAATAACAATGAGCAGTTCTTC
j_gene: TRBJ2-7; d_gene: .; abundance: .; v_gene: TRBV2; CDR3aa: CASSEAVSGSYEQYF; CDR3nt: TGTGCCAGCAGTGAAGCAGTGAGTGGATCCTACGAGCAGTACTTC
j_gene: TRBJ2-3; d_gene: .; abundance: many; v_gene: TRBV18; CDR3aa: CASSPYVSGADTQYF; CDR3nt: TGTGCCAGCTCACCCTATGTATCAGGGGCAGATACGCAGTATTTT
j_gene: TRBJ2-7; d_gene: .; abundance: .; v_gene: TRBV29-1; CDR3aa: CSVEEGRYEQYF; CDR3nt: TGCAGCGTTGAGGAGGGCAGATACGAGCAGTACTTC
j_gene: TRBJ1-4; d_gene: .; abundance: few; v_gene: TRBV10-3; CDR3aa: CAISEAGVEKLFF; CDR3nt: TGTGCCATCAGTGAGGCAGGGGTTGAAAAACTGTTTTTT
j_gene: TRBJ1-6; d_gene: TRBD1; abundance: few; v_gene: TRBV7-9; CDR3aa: CASSLGNRGRSPLHF; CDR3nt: TGTGCCAGCAGCTTAGGGAACAGGGGGCGATCACCCCTCCACTTT
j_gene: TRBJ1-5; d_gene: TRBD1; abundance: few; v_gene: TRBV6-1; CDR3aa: CASSGQGTSNQPQHF; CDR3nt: TGTGCCAGCAGCGGACAGGGTACGAGCAATCAGCCCCAGCATTTT
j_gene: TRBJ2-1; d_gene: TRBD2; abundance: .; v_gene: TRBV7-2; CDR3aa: CASSPRSSGGAETQFF; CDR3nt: TGTGCCAGCAGCCCCCGGTCTAGCGGGGGGGCGGAGACCCAGTTCTTC
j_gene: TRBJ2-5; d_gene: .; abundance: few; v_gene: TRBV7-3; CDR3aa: CASSTPEEGGAETQYF; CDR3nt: TGTGCCAGCAGCACCCCAGAGGAAGGGGGGGCGGAGACCCAGTACTTC
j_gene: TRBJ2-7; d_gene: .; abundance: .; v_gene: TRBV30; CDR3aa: CAWSVDLYEQYF; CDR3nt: TGTGCCTGGAGTGTAGACCTCTACGAGCAGTACTTC
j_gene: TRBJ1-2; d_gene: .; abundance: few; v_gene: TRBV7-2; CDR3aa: CASSPRDPYGYTF; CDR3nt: TGTGCCAGCAGCCCCCGGGATCCCTATGGCTACACCTTC
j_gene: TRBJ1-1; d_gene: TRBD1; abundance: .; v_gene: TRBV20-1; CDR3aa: CSARTGTVTEAFF; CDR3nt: TGCAGTGCAAGGACAGGGACGGTCACTGAAGCTTTCTTT
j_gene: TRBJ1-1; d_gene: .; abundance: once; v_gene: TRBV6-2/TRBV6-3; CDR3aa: CASSYANTGRVDTEAFF; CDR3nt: TGTGCCAGCAGTTACGCCAACACTGGACGGGTAGACACTGAAGCTTTCTTT
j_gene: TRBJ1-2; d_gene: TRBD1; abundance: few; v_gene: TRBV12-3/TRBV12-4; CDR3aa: CASSAIRGLGYTF; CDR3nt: TGTGCCAGCAGCGCTATCAGGGGGTTAGGCTACACCTTC
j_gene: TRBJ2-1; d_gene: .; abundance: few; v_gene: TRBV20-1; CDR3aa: CSAHRHNNEQFF; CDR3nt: TGCAGTGCCCACCGACATAACAATGAGCAGTTCTTC
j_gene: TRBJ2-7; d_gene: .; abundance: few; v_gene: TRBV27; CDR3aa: CASSNPFSYEQYF; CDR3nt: TGTGCCAGCTCGAACCCGTTTTCCTACGAGCAGTACTTC
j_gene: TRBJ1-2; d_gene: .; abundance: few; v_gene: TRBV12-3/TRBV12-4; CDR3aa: CASSRPPIYTF; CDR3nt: TGTGCCAGCAGCCGCCCACCTATCTACACCTTC
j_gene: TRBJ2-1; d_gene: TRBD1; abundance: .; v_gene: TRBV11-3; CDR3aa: CASSLGGQGGQFF; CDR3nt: TGTGCCAGCAGCTTAGGAGGACAGGGGGGGCAGTTCTTC
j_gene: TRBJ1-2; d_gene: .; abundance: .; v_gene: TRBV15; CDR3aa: CATHSRGNSVSGDYGYTF; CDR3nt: TGTGCCACCCACAGCAGAGGGAATAGCGTCTCCGGAGATTATGGCTACACCTTC
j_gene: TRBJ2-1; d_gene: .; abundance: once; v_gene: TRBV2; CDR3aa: CASRTNGGSRYNEQFF; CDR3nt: TGTGCCAGCAGAACTAACGGGGGCTCAAGGTACAATGAGCAGTTCTTC
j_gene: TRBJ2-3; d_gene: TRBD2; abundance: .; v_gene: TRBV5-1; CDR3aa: CASFARGIAGRYTQYF; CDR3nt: TGCGCCAGCTTTGCCAGAGGGATAGCGGGCAGATATACGCAGTATTTT
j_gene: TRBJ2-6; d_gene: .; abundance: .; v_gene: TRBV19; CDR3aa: CASSILSGAGANVLTF; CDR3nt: TGTGCCAGTAGTATTTTATCCGGGGCTGGGGCCAACGTCCTGACTTTC
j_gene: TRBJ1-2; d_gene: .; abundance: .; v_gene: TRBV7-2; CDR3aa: CASSPTIVAGHHYGYTF; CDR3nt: TGTGCCAGCAGCCCGACAATCGTAGCGGGCCATCACTATGGCTACACCTTC
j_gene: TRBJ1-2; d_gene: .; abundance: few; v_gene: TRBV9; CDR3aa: CASSVAGGGPIYGYTF; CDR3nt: TGTGCCAGCAGCGTAGCTGGGGGGGGGCCAATCTATGGCTACACCTTC
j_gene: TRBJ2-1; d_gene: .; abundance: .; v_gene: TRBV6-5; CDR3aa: CASSYMINYNEQFF; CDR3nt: TGTGCCAGCAGTTATATGATAAACTACAATGAGCAGTTCTTC
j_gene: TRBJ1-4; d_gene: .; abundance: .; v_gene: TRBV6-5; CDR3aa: CASTPVGGTNEKLFF; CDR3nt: TGTGCCAGCACTCCCGTGGGGGGTACTAATGAAAAACTGTTTTTT
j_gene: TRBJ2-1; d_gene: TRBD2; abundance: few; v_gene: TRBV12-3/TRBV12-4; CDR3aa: CASRRSGGATEQFF; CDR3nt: TGTGCCAGCAGACGGAGCGGGGGGGCCACTGAGCAGTTCTTC
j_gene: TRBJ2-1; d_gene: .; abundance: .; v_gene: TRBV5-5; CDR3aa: CASSFSPGWDEQFF; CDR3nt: TGTGCCAGCAGCTTTTCTCCGGGGTGGGATGAGCAGTTCTTC
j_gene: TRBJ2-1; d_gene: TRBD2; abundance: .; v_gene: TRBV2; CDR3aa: CASQTSGGLNEQFF; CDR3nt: TGTGCCAGCCAGACTAGCGGGGGTTTAAATGAGCAGTTCTTC
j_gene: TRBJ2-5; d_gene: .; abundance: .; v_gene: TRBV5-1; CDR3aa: CASSSLLGVQETQYF; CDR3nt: TGCGCCAGCAGCTCCCTTTTGGGGGTCCAAGAGACCCAGTACTTC
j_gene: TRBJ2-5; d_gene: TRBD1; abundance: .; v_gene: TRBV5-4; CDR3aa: CASSPTGGASGEQYF; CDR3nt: TGTGCCAGCAGCCCGACAGGGGGCGCTTCGGGGGAGCAGTACTTC
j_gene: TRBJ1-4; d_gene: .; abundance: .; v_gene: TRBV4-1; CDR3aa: CASSPIRDLGEKLFF; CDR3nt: TGCGCCAGCAGTCCAATCCGGGACCTAGGGGAAAAACTGTTTTTT
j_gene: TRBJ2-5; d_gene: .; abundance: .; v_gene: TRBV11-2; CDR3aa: CASSLTESGETQYF; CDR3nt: TGTGCCAGCAGCTTGACAGAGTCCGGGGAGACCCAGTACTTC
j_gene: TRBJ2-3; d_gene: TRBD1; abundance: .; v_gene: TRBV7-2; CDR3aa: CASSRPGQGRKTQYF; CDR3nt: TGTGCCAGCAGCAGACCGGGACAGGGCAGGAAAACGCAGTATTTT
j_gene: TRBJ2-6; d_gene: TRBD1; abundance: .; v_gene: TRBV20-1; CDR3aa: CSAHRGLSTGANVLTF; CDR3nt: TGCAGTGCTCACAGGGGGCTCTCTACTGGGGCCAACGTCCTGACTTTC
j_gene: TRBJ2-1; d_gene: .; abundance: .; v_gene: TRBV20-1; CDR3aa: CSATPYSNYNEQFF; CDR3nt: TGCAGTGCTACACCTTATTCGAACTACAATGAGCAGTTCTTC
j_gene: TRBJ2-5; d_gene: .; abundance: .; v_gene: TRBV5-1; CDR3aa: CASRLAPGAEQYF; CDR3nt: TGCGCCAGCAGACTAGCCCCCGGGGCAGAGCAGTACTTC
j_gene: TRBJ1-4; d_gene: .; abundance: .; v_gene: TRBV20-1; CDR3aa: CGCRELSLTNEKLFF; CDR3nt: TGCGGATGCCGGGAACTCTCTTTGACTAATGAAAAACTGTTTTTT
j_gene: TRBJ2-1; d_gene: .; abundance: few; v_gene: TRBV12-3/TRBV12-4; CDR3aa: CASSKSREYNEQFF; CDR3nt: TGTGCCAGCAGTAAATCCAGGGAATACAATGAGCAGTTCTTC
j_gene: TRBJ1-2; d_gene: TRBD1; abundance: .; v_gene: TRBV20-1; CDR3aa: CSAKQGFGDGYTF; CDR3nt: TGCAGTGCTAAACAGGGGTTTGGTGATGGCTACACCTTC
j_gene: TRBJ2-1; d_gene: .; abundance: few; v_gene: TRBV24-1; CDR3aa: CATSDPDSPYNEQFF; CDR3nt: TGTGCCACCAGTGACCCAGACAGCCCCTACAATGAGCAGTTCTTC
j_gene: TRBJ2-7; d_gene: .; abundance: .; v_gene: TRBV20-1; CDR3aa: CSARDGGGVSYEQYF; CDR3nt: TGCAGTGCTAGAGATGGTGGGGGTGTCTCCTACGAGCAGTACTTC
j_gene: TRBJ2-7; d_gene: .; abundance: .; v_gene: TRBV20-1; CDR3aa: CSARAGQSYEQYF; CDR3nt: TGCAGTGCTAGGGCGGGGCAATCCTACGAGCAGTACTTC
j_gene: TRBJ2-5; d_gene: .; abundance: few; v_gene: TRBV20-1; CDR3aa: CSARARGGSQYF; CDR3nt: TGCAGTGCTAGAGCACGGGGTGGGTCCCAGTACTTC
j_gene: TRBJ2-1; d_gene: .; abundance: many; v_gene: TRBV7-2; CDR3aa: CASSPGGTGKFF; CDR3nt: TGTGCCAGCAGCCCGGGGGGGACAGGGAAGTTCTTC
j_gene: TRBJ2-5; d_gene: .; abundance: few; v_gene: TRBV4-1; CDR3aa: CASSPWRDSQETQYF; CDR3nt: TGCGCCAGCAGCCCCTGGCGGGACTCCCAAGAGACCCAGTACTTC